The 19 T cell receptor beta chains listed next were all sequenced from one sample in a study of T-cell reconstitution after alpha-beta-depleted transplantation in children. Preparation of the TCRbeta library was carried out with unique molecular identifiers. TCRdb re-analysed the PCR reads in MiXCR, keeping a single row per CDR3 protein. The sample yields 450,000 to 550,000 distinct CDR3 sequences, roughly an eighth seen once. This sample comprised PBMCs, mostly from graft donor cells, obtained 180 days after TCRalphabeta/CD19-depleted stem cell transplant. The origin of the receptors is a female patient aged 2 to 10 who had a stem cell transplant for aplastic anemia, so the T cells may come from the graft donor.

This chain connects TRBV25-1 to TRBJ1-5; D remains unclear. Trimming removed 1 base from V and 2 bases from J, with 9 bases in between. The germline V gene encodes CDR1 MGHDK and CDR2 SYGVNS. The CDR3 spans 15 residues. The CDR3 nucleotides are TGTGCCAGCAGTGAATGGGGAAGGGGCAATCAGCCCCAGCATTTT. This codes for CASSEWGRGNQPQHF.

This clonotype was detected only a few times. This chain connects TRBV21-1 to TRBJ2-7. TRBV21-1 is noted as a pseudogene. This CDR3 spans 15 amino acids. CDR3 sequence (DNA): TGTGCCAGCAGCAACTCCGCAGGGGCTCCGTCCGAGCAGTACTTC. Translation gives CASSNSAGAPSEQYF.

This clonotype was detected only a few times. V is TRBV7-6 and J is TRBJ2-7; TRBD2 is a possible D gene (6 bases). Looked up from germline, CDR1 is SGHVS and CDR2 is FNYEAQ. V was clipped by 1 base and J by 2 bases, with 12 bases between them. The CDR3 runs to 15 residues. The CDR3 DNA reads TGTGCCAGCAGCTTAGGGACGGAGGGCCCCTACGAGCAGTACGTC. This translates into CASSLGTEGPYEQYV.

This clonotype was seen a few times. This sequence joins TRBV12-3 or TRBV12-4 and TRBJ1-5, with D maybe TRBD1 (6 bases). The V end was cut by 10 bases, the J end by 2 bases, with 15 bases between. The CDR3 has 14 amino acids. CDR3 coding DNA: TGTGCCACTCGATGGGGGGCTGGCAATCAGCCCCAGCATTTT. This codes for CATRWGAGNQPQHF.

This clonotype appeared a few times. This sequence joins TRBV25-1 and TRBJ2-1, with no clear D. CDR1 and CDR2 from the germline V gene are MGHDK and SYGVNS. V lost 2 bases to trimming and J lost 1 base, with 12 bases between them. The CDR3 consists of 16 residues. Here the CDR3 DNA reads TGTGCCAGCAGTGAACAACTTAGGGATTCCTACAATGAGCAGTTCTTC. Translation: CASSEQLRDSYNEQFF.

This clonotype has more than one count but fewer than ten. The chain carries TRBV21-1 and TRBJ2-7; no DNA check was done on the table's D call, TRBD2. TRBV21-1 is labeled a pseudogene. There are 16 residues in the CDR3. This chain's CDR3 is CASSKRSSGRVHEQYV. The CDR3 DNA reads as TGTGCCAGCAGCAAACGGTCTAGCGGGAGGGTCCACGAGCAGTACGTC.

This clonotype was seen a handful of times. In DNA, the CDR3 is TGCACGACCAACAGGGACGAGCAGTACGTC. Translation: CTTNRDEQYV. This chain connects TRBV29-1 to TRBJ2-7; a weak D match, TRBD1 (6 bases). The CDR3 extends over 10 amino acids. Germline values: CDR1 SQVTM, CDR2 ANQGSEA.

The CDR3 protein is CASSLLQNTGELFF. As DNA, the CDR3 is TGTGCCAGCAGTTTACTACAGAACACCGGGGAGCTGTTTTTT. The V and J genes are TRBV6-2 or TRBV6-3 and TRBJ2-2; D is unclear. Germline CDR1 and CDR2: MNHEY and SVGEGT. This CDR3 comprises 14 residues. V was pared by 4 bases and J by 1 base, with 7 bases between.

The J gene is TRBJ1-1, the V gene TRBV18; TRBD1 is a possible D gene (5 bases). The germline V gene has CDR1 KGHSH and CDR2 LQKENI. The CDR3 is 16 amino acids. V lost 5 bases and J lost 1, with 17 bases in between. This CDR3 reads CASSILPGTANTEAFF. The CDR3 DNA follows: TGTGCCAGCTCAATCCTACCCGGGACGGCGAACACTGAAGCTTTCTTT.

The chain links TRBV7-2 to TRBJ2-7, with 9 bases that match TRBD2. The CDR3 is 17 residues long. V was clipped by 4 bases and J by 7 bases; unmatched bases: 17. Germline CDR1 is SGHTA and CDR2 is FQGNSA. This CDR3 is CASSSSWMGGRALEQYF. The CDR3 DNA reads as TGTGCCAGCAGCTCCTCCTGGATGGGCGGGAGGGCCTTAGAGCAGTACTTC.

At least ten counts were recorded for this clonotype. The chain combines TRBV5-6 with TRBJ2-1; 9 bases match TRBD2. Losses at the gene ends were 2 bases for V and 6 bases for J; bases not matched to a gene: 6. The CDR3 sequence is 15 residues long. Germline V lookup: CDR1 SGHDT, CDR2 YYEEEE. Written as DNA, the CDR3 is TGTGCCAGCAGCTTCGGCGGGAGGGGGGGCAATGAGCAGTTCTTC. Protein product: CASSFGGRGGNEQFF.

The chain combines TRBV4-3 with TRBJ2-3, with D maybe TRBD2 (6 bases). CDR1 is LGHNA, CDR2 YSLEER, per germline. Trimming took 0 bases from V and 6 from J, leaving 7 bases between them. The CDR3 loop spans 13 amino acids. CDR3 region: CASSQDAGDTQYF. The CDR3 DNA follows: TGCGCCAGCAGCCAAGATGCGGGGGATACGCAGTATTTT.

The V gene is TRBV27, the J gene TRBJ1-4, with D hard to call. The CDR3 sequence is 14 residues long. V lost 2 bases and J lost 6, with 10 bases in between. Germline V CDR1 and CDR2: MNHEY, SMNVEV (reference sequence). CDR3 coding DNA: TGTGCCAGCAGTTTAACATACGTCCATGAAAAACTGTTTTTT. Protein sequence: CASSLTYVHEKLFF.

The rearrangement joins TRBV7-8 to TRBJ2-7; D may match TRBD1 or TRBD2 (5 bases each). CDR3 length equals 13 residues. Per the germline V gene, CDR1 is SGHVS and CDR2 is FQNEAQ. The ends were cut back, 3 bases at V and 5 bases at J, with 11 bases in the middle. CDR3 protein: CASSFPGHHEQYF. CDR3 nucleotides: TGTGCCAGCAGCTTCCCGGGGCACCACGAGCAGTACTTC.

The genes are TRBV6-5 and TRBJ2-3, with TRBD2 matching over 10 bases. Germline CDR1 reads MNHEY; CDR2 reads SVGAGI. The ends lost 2 bases at V and 5 bases at J; junction bases unmatched: 7. The CDR3 is 16 amino acids. CDR3 sequence reads: CASSYNSGGRVDTQYF. The CDR3, as DNA: TGTGCCAGCAGTTACAATAGCGGGGGGCGGGTAGATACGCAGTATTTT.

This clonotype turned up a few times. The rearrangement uses TRBV6-1 and TRBJ2-2; TRBD1 aligns across 10 bases. V lost 9 bases to trimming and J lost 5 bases; unmatched junction nucleotides: 12. Germline V gives CDR1 MNHNS, CDR2 SASEGT. This CDR3 is 16 amino acids long. CDR3 in amino acids: CASTRGGQGVTGELFF. The CDR3 nucleotides are TGTGCCAGTACCAGGGGTGGACAGGGGGTAACCGGGGAGCTGTTTTTT.

This clonotype came up many times. V usage is TRBV4-3 and J usage is TRBJ1-5; D gene ambiguous. V shed 0 bases and J shed 9 bases, with 18 bases lying between them. Germline V gene data show CDR1 as LGHNA and CDR2 as YSLEER. The CDR3 sequence is 16 residues long. The CDR3 spells CASSQDLPPYARPQHF. CDR3 in DNA: TGCGCCAGCAGCCAAGATCTCCCCCCATATGCGCGGCCCCAGCATTTT.

This chain links TRBV5-1 with TRBJ2-1; D is ambiguous. Per germline, CDR1 SGHRS and CDR2 YFSETQ. V was shortened by 4 bases and J by 3 bases, with 14 bases between the two germline ends. The CDR3 sequence is 15 residues long. For the CDR3, the DNA is TGCGCCAGCAGCCCGGACCCTGATCGCTACAATGAGCAGTTCTTC. The encoded protein is CASSPDPDRYNEQFF.

This clonotype was found a few times. The chain has TRBV27 and TRBJ2-7; D gene uncertain. Germline-derived CDR1 and CDR2 are MNHEY and SMNVEV (reference sequence). The CDR3 extends over 13 amino acids. V was pared by 5 bases and J by 0 bases, with 8 bases between. As DNA, the CDR3 is TGTGCCAGCAGTCCAACCTTCTCCTACGAGCAGTACTTC. This translates into CASSPTFSYEQYF.